This T cell receptor (beta chain) was sequenced in a study of lymphopenia after photon versus proton radiotherapy (dated by TCRdb to 2018 to 2020). Concerning the study at large: In patients with gastrointestinal tumors who developed high-grade lymphopenia, the study compared the immunological effects of photon radiation therapy with those of proton radiation therapy. The cohort comprised approximately 21 patients with gastrointestinal tumors who received either photon or proton therapy and then developed lymphopenia. The goal of the study was to characterize the differences between the two radiation modalities in how they affect the immune system.

Of note for this clone: What antigen it recognizes has not been identified. Per-nucleotide qualities are absent, and no much larger clonotype sits a single base away.

Points the paper makes about the study in general: After the lymphocyte count nadir, photon-treated repertoires showed oligoclonal expansion, especially of CD8+ Temra cells, which drove the drop in diversity. During treatment, patients who received photon therapy lost naive T cells and TCR diversity and gained effector/memory populations, whereas patients who received proton therapy remained relatively stable. Among patients across the cohort who died, overall survival time showed an inverse correlation with a larger post-nadir drop in TCR diversity. The authors looked at the survival association only in patients who died, and they framed better survival with proton therapy as a possibility rather than a demonstrated result.

Library preparation used the immunoSEQ multiplex PCR assay. T cell repertoires were profiled with deep sequencing of rearranged TCR beta loci together with multiparametric flow cytometry. The immuneACCESS repertoire file appears here via TCRdb, limited to in-frame rearrangements. These files lack a portion of the clones; in checked studies, under half of the deficit traces to unresolved V genes, and the cause of the others is not known. This sample has more than 45,000 clones in its table, and about four fifths of those were observed once. The ten largest make up roughly 2.1% of the sample. From the germline V gene (reference sequence), CDR1 is LNHNV and CDR2 is YYDKDF. The V end gives up 0 bases and the J end 9 bases, leaving 8 bases in the junction not matched to a gene. Measured from the cysteine to the phenylalanine, the CDR3 is 15 residues long. The entry retains the CDR3 DNA only, 45 bases that are in frame from base 1.

The TCR was taken from a man in his 60s with pancreatic cancer. The source was peripheral blood, collected from a patient treated with proton-based radiotherapy. The receptor chain draws on TRBV15 and TRBJ2-1; 7 junctional bases match TRBD2. This receptor has the CDR3 CATSRDEGLFPEQFF. The bases read TGTGCCACCAGCAGAGATGAGGGACTATTTCCTGAGCAGTTCTTC.